This is a list of T cell receptor beta chains from one sample in a study of CD8+ T cells in alopecia areata. Repertoires were generated with immunoSEQ multiplex PCR, while TCRdb's copy carries only in-frame clones and drops some. The data show 180,000 or so clones, 45% to 60% seen once. Sequences were derived from CD8+ T cells sorted from blood, sampled at roughly week 52, from a patient treated with tofacitinib. The receptor set was obtained from a human donor with alopecia areata. Each CDR3 is given with its conserved first and last residue. D genes are given only for firm matches. Expanded clones are given a class, and other clones once, few, many or no size at all.

cdr3_length: 14; d_call: TRBD1; j_call: TRBJ1-6; v_call: TRBV30; clone_size: NA; cdr3_aa: CAWGQGVGNSPLHF; cdr3_nt: TGTGCCTGGGGACAGGGGGTAGGGAATTCACCCCTCCACTTT
cdr3_length: 16; d_call: NA; j_call: TRBJ1-2; v_call: TRBV5-4; clone_size: NA; cdr3_aa: CASSPTGVTLGNGYTF; cdr3_nt: TGTGCCAGCAGCCCGACGGGGGTTACCCTCGGAAATGGCTACACCTTC
cdr3_length: 14; d_call: TRBD1; j_call: TRBJ2-7; v_call: TRBV30; clone_size: NA; cdr3_aa: CAWGAGTGPYEQYF; cdr3_nt: TGTGCCTGGGGTGCTGGGACAGGACCCTACGAGCAGTACTTC
cdr3_length: 15; d_call: NA; j_call: TRBJ1-2; v_call: TRBV2; clone_size: NA; cdr3_aa: CASSEALTANYGYTF; cdr3_nt: TGTGCCAGCAGTGAAGCGTTGACGGCCAACTATGGCTACACCTTC
cdr3_length: 11; d_call: NA; j_call: TRBJ2-7; v_call: TRBV6-1; clone_size: NA; cdr3_aa: CATYRRDEQYF; cdr3_nt: TGTGCCACTTACCGCCGGGACGAGCAGTACTTC
cdr3_length: 12; d_call: NA; j_call: TRBJ2-7; v_call: TRBV10-2; clone_size: few; cdr3_aa: CATSDFEYEQYF; cdr3_nt: TGCGCCACCTCGGACTTCGAGTACGAGCAGTACTTC
cdr3_length: 12; d_call: NA; j_call: TRBJ1-2; v_call: TRBV29-1; clone_size: few; cdr3_aa: CSVDPQNYGYTF; cdr3_nt: TGCAGCGTTGACCCACAGAACTATGGCTACACCTTC
cdr3_length: 14; d_call: NA; j_call: TRBJ2-7; v_call: TRBV30; clone_size: NA; cdr3_aa: CAWSAPDSPYEQYF; cdr3_nt: TGTGCCTGGAGTGCCCCGGACAGCCCCTACGAGCAGTACTTC
cdr3_length: 14; d_call: TRBD1; j_call: TRBJ1-1; v_call: TRBV6-1; clone_size: NA; cdr3_aa: CASSEGQENTEAFF; cdr3_nt: TGTGCCAGCAGTGAGGGACAGGAGAACACTGAAGCTTTCTTT
cdr3_length: 13; d_call: TRBD1; j_call: TRBJ2-1; v_call: TRBV12-5; clone_size: NA; cdr3_aa: CASGWGDRTEQFF; cdr3_nt: TGTGCTAGTGGTTGGGGGGACAGGACGGAGCAGTTCTTC
cdr3_length: 15; d_call: NA; j_call: TRBJ2-7; v_call: TRBV9; clone_size: once; cdr3_aa: CASSSRTDPSYEQYF; cdr3_nt: TGTGCCAGCAGCTCCAGGACAGATCCCTCCTACGAGCAGTACTTC
cdr3_length: 19; d_call: TRBD2; j_call: TRBJ2-3; v_call: TRBV11-2; clone_size: NA; cdr3_aa: CASSRPTSGGNGVTDTQYF; cdr3_nt: TGTGCCAGCAGCCGACCGACTAGCGGGGGGAACGGCGTCACAGATACGCAGTATTTT
cdr3_length: 15; d_call: NA; j_call: TRBJ1-2; v_call: TRBV27; clone_size: NA; cdr3_aa: CASSTLPGVAYGYTF; cdr3_nt: TGTGCCAGCAGTACCCTCCCAGGGGTTGCCTATGGCTACACCTTC
cdr3_length: 14; d_call: NA; j_call: TRBJ1-4; v_call: TRBV27; clone_size: NA; cdr3_aa: CASSLSWGGEKLFF; cdr3_nt: TGTGCCAGCAGTTTATCCTGGGGGGGAGAAAAACTGTTTTTT
cdr3_length: 12; d_call: NA; j_call: TRBJ1-1; v_call: TRBV11-2; clone_size: NA; cdr3_aa: CASSLGFVEAFF; cdr3_nt: TGTGCCAGCAGCTTGGGTTTTGTGGAAGCTTTCTTT
cdr3_length: 14; d_call: TRBD1; j_call: TRBJ2-5; v_call: TRBV27; clone_size: NA; cdr3_aa: CASSRTGSWETQYF; cdr3_nt: TGTGCCAGCAGTCGGACAGGCTCTTGGGAGACCCAGTACTTC
cdr3_length: 13; d_call: TRBD1; j_call: TRBJ1-6; v_call: TRBV25-1; clone_size: once; cdr3_aa: CASQTGVGTPLHF; cdr3_nt: TGTGCCAGCCAGACAGGGGTGGGCACACCCCTCCACTTT
cdr3_length: 12; d_call: NA; j_call: TRBJ1-5; v_call: TRBV27; clone_size: NA; cdr3_aa: CASSEGGQPQHF; cdr3_nt: TGTGCCAGCAGTGAGGGGGGTCAGCCCCAGCATTTT
cdr3_length: 16; d_call: TRBD1; j_call: TRBJ1-2; v_call: TRBV7-9; clone_size: NA; cdr3_aa: CASSHDRGWENYGYTF; cdr3_nt: TGTGCCAGCAGCCACGACAGGGGCTGGGAGAACTATGGCTACACCTTC
cdr3_length: 14; d_call: TRBD1; j_call: TRBJ1-6; v_call: TRBV25-1; clone_size: few; cdr3_aa: CASSATGGRSPLHF; cdr3_nt: TGTGCCAGCAGTGCAACAGGGGGCAGGTCACCCCTCCACTTT
cdr3_length: 15; d_call: TRBD1; j_call: TRBJ1-5; v_call: TRBV27; clone_size: NA; cdr3_aa: CASSFTGESNQPQHF; cdr3_nt: TGTGCCAGCAGTTTCACAGGGGAGAGCAATCAGCCCCAGCATTTT
cdr3_length: 12; d_call: NA; j_call: TRBJ1-3; v_call: TRBV30; clone_size: NA; cdr3_aa: CAWFKTGNTIYF; cdr3_nt: TGTGCCTGGTTTAAAACTGGAAACACCATATATTTT
cdr3_length: 15; d_call: TRBD2; j_call: TRBJ2-7; v_call: TRBV5-4; clone_size: NA; cdr3_aa: CASSPLAGGPHEQYF; cdr3_nt: TGTGCCAGCAGCCCTCTAGCGGGGGGGCCGCATGAGCAGTACTTC
cdr3_length: 14; d_call: NA; j_call: TRBJ1-6; v_call: TRBV6-6; clone_size: NA; cdr3_aa: CASTRTFADSPLHF; cdr3_nt: TGTGCCAGCACCAGGACATTTGCCGATTCACCCCTCCACTTT
cdr3_length: 15; d_call: NA; j_call: TRBJ2-3; v_call: TRBV30; clone_size: NA; cdr3_aa: CAWSAEGNLPDTQYF; cdr3_nt: TGTGCCTGGAGTGCCGAGGGGAATTTACCAGATACGCAGTATTTT
cdr3_length: 14; d_call: NA; j_call: TRBJ2-5; v_call: TRBV11-2; clone_size: NA; cdr3_aa: CASSPRTPQETQYF; cdr3_nt: TGTGCCAGCAGCCCCCGGACACCACAAGAGACCCAGTACTTC
cdr3_length: 14; d_call: NA; j_call: TRBJ2-1; v_call: TRBV5-6; clone_size: NA; cdr3_aa: CASSFYRVYNEQFF; cdr3_nt: TGTGCCAGCAGCTTCTACAGGGTGTACAATGAGCAGTTCTTC